These 7 T cell receptor beta chains were all obtained from the same sample, sequenced in a study of TIL therapy for anti-PD-1-resistant metastatic lung cancer. Time point described: pre-treatment sample, taken before nivolumab and TIL therapy. The tumor samples were excised metastases, mostly pleural nodules or supraclavicular lymph nodes. The immunoSEQ assay was v3. Profiling relied on immunoSEQ multiplex PCR, and the TCRdb table lists in-frame clones only, not all of them. The table has 50,000 or so clones, less than 75% seen once. The sample here was tumor tissue, taken at baseline. The receptor source for this set is a person aged 25 to 79 with non-small cell lung cancer.

V and J are TRBV2 and TRBJ2-6, with D unresolved. The V end was cut by 6 bases, the J end by 0 bases, with 3 bases between. Germline CDR1 reads SNHLY; CDR2 reads FYNNEI. This CDR3 comprises 13 residues. The CDR3, as DNA: TGTGCCAGCAGGCCCTCTGGGGCCAACGTCCTGACTTTC. Protein product: CASRPSGANVLTF.

The rearrangement links TRBV7-2 to TRBJ2-3; D may be TRBD1 or TRBD2 (5 bases each). The germline CDR1 and CDR2 sequences are SGHTA and FQGNSA. The CDR3 runs to 13 residues. With 5 bases removed from V and 1 base from J, the gap between germline ends came to 7 bases. CDR3 nucleotide sequence: TGTGCCAGCAGCCGGGGACGCACAGATACGCAGTATTTT. It translates to CASSRGRTDTQYF.

J is TRBJ2-3 and V is TRBV25-1; D unresolved. V was clipped by 5 bases and J by 3 bases, with 18 bases between them. This CDR3 has 16 residues. The germline V gene encodes CDR1 MGHDK and CDR2 SYGVNS. In nucleotides, the CDR3 is TGTGCCAGCAGTCCCCAGACACCCCTGAGTACAGATACGCAGTATTTT. Protein product: CASSPQTPLSTDTQYF.

The chain couples TRBV27 to TRBJ2-2; TRBD1 matches 7 bases. Germline V gene sequence: CDR1 MNHEY, CDR2 SMNVEV (reference sequence). This CDR3 contains 16 residues. After removal of 6 bases from V and 0 bases from J, the junction contained 7 bases not matched to a gene. CDR3 nucleotides: TGTGCCAGCAGAGATCGGCAGGGGGCGAACACCGGGGAGCTGTTTTTT. It translates to CASRDRQGANTGELFF.

The rearrangement links TRBV7-2 to TRBJ2-1; the match to TRBD1 covers 7 bases. The CDR3 consists of 12 residues. CDR1 and CDR2 (germline): SGHTA, FQGNSA. V shed 4 bases, J shed 10 bases, and the junction held 4 bases outside the gene matches. CDR3 bases: TGTGCCAGCAGCTATACAGGGGTCGAGCAGTTCTTC. It codes for CASSYTGVEQFF.

The rearrangement links TRBV19 to TRBJ2-7; a weak D match, TRBD1 (5 bases). There are 15 residues in the CDR3. Germline CDR1 reads LNHDA; CDR2 reads SQIVND (reference sequence). V gave up 1 base and J gave up 2 bases, with 12 bases separating them. CDR3 bases: TGTGCCAGTAGTATAGCCGGACACTTCCCCTACGAGCAGTACTTC. Amino acids: CASSIAGHFPYEQYF.

This clone has just a few counts. The V and J genes are TRBV2 and TRBJ1-6, with a tentative D call TRBD1 (6 bases). Trimming removed 8 bases at V and 11 bases at J, with 13 bases between. In germline, CDR1 is SNHLY, CDR2 FYNNEI. The CDR3 covers 12 residues. CDR3 residues: CASDDRRAPLHF. The CDR3, as DNA: TGTGCCAGCGATGACAGGAGGGCACCCCTCCACTTT.